A selection of T cell receptor beta chains follows, all from one sample in a study of blood T cell repertoires in COVID-19. Only in-frame clones appear in the TCRdb table, and some are missing; sequencing was by immunoSEQ multiplex PCR. The top ten clones hold 1% to 1.5% of a sample with about 320,000 clones, around four fifths of them seen once. The sequenced sample consisted of peripheral blood. The receptors here all came from a woman in her forties or fifties with acute or convalescent COVID-19. Each CDR3 is given with its conserved first and last residue. A D gene is named only where the DNA matches it firmly.

v_gene	d_gene	j_gene	CDR3aa	CDR3nt
TRBV30	-	TRBJ1-3	CAWRLQVSGNTIYF	TGTGCCTGGAGGCTACAGGTTTCTGGAAACACCATATATTTT
TRBV3-1/TRBV3-2	-	TRBJ1-3	CASSRSRGSGNTIYF	TGTGCCAGCAGCCGTTCTAGGGGCTCTGGAAACACCATATATTTT
TRBV5-1	-	TRBJ2-2	CASWFGTGELFF	TGCGCCAGTTGGTTCGGTACCGGGGAGCTGTTTTTT
TRBV5-5	TRBD1	TRBJ1-1	CASSLVWTGGGGGTEAFF	TGTGCCAGCAGCTTGGTTTGGACAGGGGGCGGTGGGGGCACTGAAGCTTTCTTT
TRBV9	TRBD1	TRBJ1-1	CASSLGQGGLNTEAFF	TGTGCCAGCAGCTTGGGACAGGGGGGTCTGAACACTGAAGCTTTCTTT
TRBV5-4	-	TRBJ2-5	CASSLGGEETQYF	TGTGCCAGCAGCTTGGGCGGGGAGGAGACCCAGTACTTC
TRBV27	-	TRBJ2-1	CASSFQGGDNEQFF	TGTGCCAGCAGTTTTCAAGGGGGAGACAATGAGCAGTTCTTC
TRBV5-8	TRBD1	TRBJ1-1	CASSLDRGNTEAFF	TGTGCCAGCAGCTTGGACAGGGGAAACACTGAAGCTTTCTTT
TRBV7-2	TRBD1	TRBJ1-1	CASSSGGQGNTEAFF	TGTGCCAGCAGCTCGGGGGGACAGGGGAACACTGAAGCTTTCTTT
TRBV7-2	TRBD2	TRBJ2-1	CASSLGLAAYNEQFF	TGTGCCAGCAGCTTAGGACTAGCGGCCTACAATGAGCAGTTCTTC